This is a list of T cell receptor beta chains from one sample in a study of CD8 T cells in ankylosing spondylitis. TCRdb re-derived calls from the 5' RACE reads in MiXCR, one entry per CDR3 protein. In the table there are about 140,000 distinct CDR3 sequences, roughly 8% of which are singletons. The sequencing sample was made of synovial fluid, either unsorted or a sorted T cell fraction (not recorded which). Source of these receptors: a male donor with ankylosing spondylitis. CDR3s include the opening cysteine and the closing phenylalanine or tryptophan. A D gene is named only where the DNA matches it firmly. Not every row has a clone size; where given, it reads once, few, many or a size class.

TRBJ2-1	TRBV4-2	many	TRBD1	TGTGCCAGCAGCCAAGATCCGGGACAGGGTCGAGGCAATGAGCAGTTCTTC	CASSQDPGQGRGNEQFF
TRBJ2-7	TRBV20-1	many	NA	TGCAGTGCTAGAAGGGGTCCGGGAGACGACGAGCAGTACTTC	CSARRGPGDDEQYF
TRBJ2-1	TRBV5-1	many	TRBD1	TGCGCCAGCAGCTTACAGGGGGCCGACTACAATGAGCAGTTCTTC	CASSLQGADYNEQFF
TRBJ2-7	TRBV4-1	many	TRBD1	TGCGCCAGCAGCCAAGCGGACAGGGAGAGGAACGAGCAGTACTTC	CASSQADRERNEQYF
TRBJ2-2	TRBV28	many	NA	TGTGCCAGCAGTTTTCTGTACGCCGGGGAGCTGTTTTTT	CASSFLYAGELFF
TRBJ1-1	TRBV28	NA	NA	TGTGCCAGCAGTTTATCAGAAGGCGGAACTGAAGCTTTCTTT	CASSLSEGGTEAFF
TRBJ2-1	TRBV15	many	NA	TGTGCCACCAGCAGAGATAGAAATGAGCAGTTCTTC	CATSRDRNEQFF
TRBJ2-5	TRBV29-1	few	NA	TGCAGCGTTGTAGGGCAGGGCCAAGAGACCCAGTACTTC	CSVVGQGQETQYF
TRBJ1-3	TRBV9	many	NA	TGTGCCAGCGGGGAATATGGAAACACCATATATTTT	CASGEYGNTIYF
TRBJ1-2	TRBV29-1	NA	NA	TGCAGCTCTTACCAGGGCGGTTACTATGGCTACACCTTC	CSSYQGGYYGYTF
TRBJ2-6	TRBV5-1	few	NA	TGCGCCAGCAGCTTGCACAGGGTCGCTGGGGCCAACGTCCTGACTTTC	CASSLHRVAGANVLTF
TRBJ2-2	TRBV4-2	NA	TRBD1	TGTGCCAGCAGCCAACGCATCAACACAGGGGTAAACACCGGGGTGCTGTTTTTT	CASSQRINTGVNTGVLFF
TRBJ2-7	TRBV7-9	NA	NA	TGTGCCAGCAGCTTAGCGGGGGCAGGAGCCTACGAGCAGTACTTC	CASSLAGAGAYEQYF
TRBJ1-3	TRBV9	many	NA	TGTGCCAGCAGCGTATCGGGATCTGGAAACACCATATATTTT	CASSVSGSGNTIYF
TRBJ2-7	TRBV9	many	NA	TGTGCCAGCAGCGTCTCTTCTAAGACGGCTGCCTACGAGCAGTACTTC	CASSVSSKTAAYEQYF
TRBJ2-3	TRBV29-1	many	NA	TGCAGCGTCGCTCGGGCAGATACGCAGTATTTT	CSVARADTQYF
TRBJ1-1	TRBV11-1	many	NA	TGTGCCAGCAGCCCATCGCGCATTAGCCCAAATAACATGATGAACACTGAAGCTTTCTTT	CASSPSRISPNNMMNTEAFF
TRBJ2-1	TRBV28	many	TRBD2	TGTGCCAGCAGTGCCGGGACTAGCGGGACTTTCAAGCAGTTCTTC	CASSAGTSGTFKQFF
TRBJ1-5	TRBV20-1	NA	NA	TGCAGTGCTAGGGTTCCGTATAGCAATCAGCCCCAGCATTTT	CSARVPYSNQPQHF